Listed below are T cell receptor beta chains from one sample, sequenced in a study of blood T cell repertoires in COVID-19. TCRdb keeps only in-frame clones here, not all; method: immunoSEQ multiplex PCR. The repertoire consists of approximately 61,000 clones, with around 79% occurring once and the leading ten covering around 32%. The sample was peripheral blood. These receptors were taken from a human donor in a cohort sampled during active COVID-19. Each CDR3 is given without its conserved first and last residue. The D gene is left open where the match is weak. The size of a clone is reported for some rows only, either as once, few or many, or as a class for expanded clones.

cdr3_length j_call d_call v_call clone_size cdr3_aa
13 TRBJ2-1 - TRBV5-6 - ASSPRGTEANEQF
12 TRBJ2-5 TRBD1 TRBV5-1 - ASMTGASQETQY
14 TRBJ2-7 TRBD1 TRBV28 - ASSLVKGQGYYEQY
14 TRBJ2-1 - TRBV11-2 - ASSLGPSVIYNEQF
11 TRBJ1-5 - TRBV29-1 - SAVENSNQPQH
9 TRBJ2-7 - TRBV6-5 once ASRQAYEQY
14 TRBJ2-5 TRBD1 TRBV3-1/TRBV3-2 few ASSSDSAGQEETQY
11 TRBJ2-5 TRBD1 TRBV27 - ASGTGYQETQY
12 TRBJ2-7 - TRBV11-1 - ASSRRRQGSEQY
13 TRBJ2-2 TRBD1 TRBV19 few ASSIRQGVGGELF
13 TRBJ2-7 TRBD2 TRBV29-1 - SVEEGLAGTYEQY
11 TRBJ2-5 - TRBV11-2 - ASSLGTKETQY
12 TRBJ2-7 TRBD2 TRBV10-3 - AIRGSGSLYEQY
9 TRBJ1-1 TRBD1 TRBV30 - AGQGRTEAF
17 TRBJ1-3 - TRBV7-9 few ASRLPPTLDSLSGNTIY
12 TRBJ1-6 - TRBV9 - ASSVEGESSPLH
15 TRBJ2-5 TRBD2 TRBV5-1 - ASSLSPAGGPGETQY
14 TRBJ1-2 - TRBV27 - ASSLFSAGMVYGYT
10 TRBJ1-2 - TRBV10-3 once AISGTEYGYT
11 TRBJ1-4 - TRBV6-5 - ASRGLAEEKLF
13 TRBJ1-6 - TRBV10-1 - ASSEYVSYNSPLH
11 TRBJ2-3 TRBD2 TRBV27 - ASSLWGGDTQY
12 TRBJ1-4 TRBD1 TRBV7-9 - ASSPGTGPEKLF
9 TRBJ1-2 - TRBV10-3 - AISGTPGYT
13 TRBJ2-2 TRBD2 TRBV7-3 - ASSTLAGGTGELF
10 TRBJ1-4 - TRBV5-6 - ASSLGVEKLF
12 TRBJ2-7 - TRBV19 - ASRNRGTDYEQY
13 TRBJ2-6 - TRBV5-1 - ASSDSLTGANVLT
13 TRBJ1-4 - TRBV4-3 - ASSQGQDSNEKLF
12 TRBJ2-7 TRBD1 TRBV10-3 - AIGRDRGYYEQY
12 TRBJ1-2 - TRBV9 - ASSPGEGPYGYT